This TCR beta chain appears in the sequencing data of a study of blood T cell repertoires in COVID-19. Here immunoSEQ multiplex PCR was the method, and the copy in TCRdb shows in-frame clones only, minus some. The sample has over 130,000 clones; about four fifths are singletons. V lost 8 bases, J lost 4 bases, and 20 bases lay in between. The CDR3 is made up of 15 amino acids. CDR1 SEHNR and CDR2 FQNEAQ come from the germline V gene (reference sequence). This clone was detected once. This clonotype originated in a woman aged 60-70 years with acute or convalescent COVID-19. Sequencing used peripheral blood. The chain uses TRBV7-9 and TRBJ1-1, with D perhaps TRBD1 (6 bases). The CDR3 region is CASGYRGGQTTEAFF. Written as DNA, the CDR3 is TGTGCCAGCGGTTATAGGGGCGGACAGACCACTGAAGCTTTCTTT. The full variable domain, rest sourced from reference TRBV7-9 and TRBJ1-1, is DTGVSQNPRHKITKRGQNVTFRCDPISEHNRLYWYRQTLGQGPEFLTYFQNEAQLEKSRLLSDRFSAERPKGSFSTLEIQRTEQGDSAMYLCASGYRGGQTTEAFFGQGTRLTVV.